Listed here is a single T cell receptor (beta chain). Antigen: not known. This sample was included in a study of early T cells in non-severe SARS-CoV-2 infection. Study-wide context: The authors sequenced bulk RNA from unsorted whole blood, leaving chains unpaired. General observations from the study: Private and CD4 specificities were missed by VDJdb matching, which favored anti-spike CD8 responses.

TCRdb reprocessed the 5' RACE reads via MiXCR and lists one record per CDR3 protein. Here the sample spans some 83,000 distinct CDR3 sequences, 10% being singletons. V lost 1 base and J lost 5; bases outside the gene matches: 2. The CDR3 has 16 residues. CDR1 is SGHNT, CDR2 YYREEE, per germline (reference sequence). The chain combines TRBV5-4 with TRBJ1-6; 11 nucleotides agree with TRBD1. This receptor was obtained from an adult who was a healthcare worker with PCR-confirmed SARS-CoV-2 infection or an uninfected control (not recorded which). Sequenced material: whole blood, taken at baseline. The CDR3 is CASSLRDRGNNSPLHF. The DNA for the CDR3 is TGTGCCAGCAGCTTGCGGGACAGGGGGAATAATTCACCCCTCCACTTT.